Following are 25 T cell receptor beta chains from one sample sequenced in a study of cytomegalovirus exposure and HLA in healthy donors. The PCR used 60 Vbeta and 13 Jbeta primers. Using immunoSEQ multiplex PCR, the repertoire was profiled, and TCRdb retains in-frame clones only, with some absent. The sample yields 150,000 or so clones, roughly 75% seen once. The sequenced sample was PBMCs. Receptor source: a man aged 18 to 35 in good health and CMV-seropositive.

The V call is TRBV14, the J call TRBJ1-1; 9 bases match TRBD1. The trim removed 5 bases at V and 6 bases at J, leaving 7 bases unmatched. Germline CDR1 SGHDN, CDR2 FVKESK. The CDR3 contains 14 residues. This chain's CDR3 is CASSTRDRAPEAFF. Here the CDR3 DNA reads TGTGCCAGCAGCACTCGGGACAGGGCCCCTGAAGCTTTCTTT.

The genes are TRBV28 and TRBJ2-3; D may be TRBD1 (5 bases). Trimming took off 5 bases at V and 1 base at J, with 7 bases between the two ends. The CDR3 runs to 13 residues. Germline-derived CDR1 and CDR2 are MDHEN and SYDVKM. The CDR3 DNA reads TGTGCCAGCAGTATAGGGGGCACAGATACGCAGTATTTT. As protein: CASSIGGTDTQYF.

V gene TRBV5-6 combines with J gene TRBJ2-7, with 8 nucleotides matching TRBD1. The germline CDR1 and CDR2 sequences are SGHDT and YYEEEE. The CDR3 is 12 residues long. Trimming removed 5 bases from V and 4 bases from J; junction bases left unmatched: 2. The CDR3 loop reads CASSGQGYEQYF. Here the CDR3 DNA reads TGTGCCAGCAGTGGACAGGGATACGAGCAGTACTTC.

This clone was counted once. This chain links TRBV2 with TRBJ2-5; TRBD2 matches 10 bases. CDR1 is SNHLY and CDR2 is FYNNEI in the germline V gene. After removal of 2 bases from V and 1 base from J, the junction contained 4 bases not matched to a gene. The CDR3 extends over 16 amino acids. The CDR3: CASSELAGEGQETQYF. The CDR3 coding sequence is TGTGCCAGCAGTGAACTAGCGGGAGAGGGCCAAGAGACCCAGTACTTC.

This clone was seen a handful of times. The CDR3 DNA sequence: TGTGCCAGCAGTTTAGATGTAGGGGGCCAGGGGGAAGCTTTCTTT. The encoded protein is CASSLDVGGQGEAFF. The chain employs TRBV27 and TRBJ1-1, with 7 bases matching TRBD1. The CDR3 loop spans 15 amino acids. CDR1 is MNHEY, CDR2 SMNVEV, per germline (reference sequence). J lost 8 bases, V lost 2 bases, and 11 bases had no gene match.

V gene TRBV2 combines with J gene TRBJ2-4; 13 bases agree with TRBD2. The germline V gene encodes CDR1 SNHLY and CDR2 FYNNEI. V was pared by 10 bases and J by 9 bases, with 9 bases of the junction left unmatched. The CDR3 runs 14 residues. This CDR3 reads CATYRTSGSSIQYF. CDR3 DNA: TGTGCCACCTATAGGACTAGCGGGAGTTCCATTCAGTACTTC. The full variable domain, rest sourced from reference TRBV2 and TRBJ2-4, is EPEVTQTPSHQVTQMGQEVILRCVPISNHLYFYWYRQILGQKVEFLVSFYNNEISEKSEIFDDQFSVERPDGSNFTLKIRSTKLEDSAMYFCATYRTSGSSIQYFGAGTRLSVL.

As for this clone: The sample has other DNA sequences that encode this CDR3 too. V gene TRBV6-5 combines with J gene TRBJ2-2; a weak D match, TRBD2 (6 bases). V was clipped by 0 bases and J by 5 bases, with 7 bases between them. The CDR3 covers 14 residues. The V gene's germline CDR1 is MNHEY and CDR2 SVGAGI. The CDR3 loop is CASSYSEGTGELFF. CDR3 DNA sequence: TGTGCCAGCAGTTACTCGGAGGGGACCGGGGAGCTGTTTTTT.

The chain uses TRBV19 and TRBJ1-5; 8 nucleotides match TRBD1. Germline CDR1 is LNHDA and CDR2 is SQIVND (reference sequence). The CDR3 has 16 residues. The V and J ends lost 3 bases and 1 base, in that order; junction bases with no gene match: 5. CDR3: CASSIRGLGSNQPQHF. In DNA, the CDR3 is TGTGCCAGTAGTATCAGGGGGCTGGGGAGCAATCAGCCCCAGCATTTT.

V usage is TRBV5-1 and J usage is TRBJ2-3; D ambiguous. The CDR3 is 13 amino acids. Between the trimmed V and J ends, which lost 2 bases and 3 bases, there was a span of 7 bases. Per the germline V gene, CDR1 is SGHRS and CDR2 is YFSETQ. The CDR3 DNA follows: TGCGCCAGCAGCTTAGAAGAGACAGATACGCAGTATTTT. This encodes CASSLEETDTQYF. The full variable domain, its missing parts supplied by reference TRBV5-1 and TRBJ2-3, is KAGVTQTPRYLIKTRGQQVTLSCSPISGHRSVSWYQQTPGQGLQFLFEYFSETQRNKGNFPGRFSGRQFSNSRSEMNVSTLELGDSALYLCASSLEETDTQYFGPGTRLTVL.

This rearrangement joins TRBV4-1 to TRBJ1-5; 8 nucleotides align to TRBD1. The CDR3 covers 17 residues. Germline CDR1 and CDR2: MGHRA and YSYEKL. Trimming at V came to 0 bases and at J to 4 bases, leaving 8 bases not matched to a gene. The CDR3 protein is CASSQDNRGVGNQPQHF. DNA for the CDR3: TGCGCCAGCAGCCAAGATAACAGGGGGGTAGGTAATCAGCCCCAGCATTTT.

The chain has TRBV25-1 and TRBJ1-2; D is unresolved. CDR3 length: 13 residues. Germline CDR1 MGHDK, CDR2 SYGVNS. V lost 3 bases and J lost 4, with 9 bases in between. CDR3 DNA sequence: TGTGCCAGCAGTGACGGGAGTTTCTATGGCTACACCTTC. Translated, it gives CASSDGSFYGYTF.

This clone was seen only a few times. CDR3 DNA sequence: TGTGCCAGCAGTCCCTGGGTGAGGGTCCAAGAGACCCAGTACTTC. It is translated as CASSPWVRVQETQYF. J is TRBJ2-5 and V is TRBV28, with a weak D call TRBD2 (5 bases). The length of the CDR3 is 15 residues. Between the trimmed V and J ends, which lost 5 bases and 1 base, there was a span of 14 bases. The germline V gene has CDR1 MDHEN and CDR2 SYDVKM.

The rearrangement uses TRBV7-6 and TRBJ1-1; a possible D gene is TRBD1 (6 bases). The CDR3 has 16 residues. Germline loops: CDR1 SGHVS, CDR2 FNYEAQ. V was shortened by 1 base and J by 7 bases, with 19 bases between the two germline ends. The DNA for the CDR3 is TGTGCCAGCAGCTTAGGCCAGGGGCTCAGCTCGGGTGAAGCTTTCTTT. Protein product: CASSLGQGLSSGEAFF. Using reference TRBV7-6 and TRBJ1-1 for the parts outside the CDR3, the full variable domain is GAGVSQSPRYKVTKRGQDVALRCDPISGHVSLYWYRQALGQGPEFLTYFNYEAQQDKSGLPNDRFSAERPEGSISTLTIQRTEQRDSAMYRCASSLGQGLSSGEAFFGQGTRLTVV.

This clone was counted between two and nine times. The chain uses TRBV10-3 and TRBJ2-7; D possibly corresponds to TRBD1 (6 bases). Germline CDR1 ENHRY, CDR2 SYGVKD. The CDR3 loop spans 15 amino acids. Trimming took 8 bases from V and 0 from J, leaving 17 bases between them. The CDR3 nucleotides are TGTGCCATCGGGGGCCCACCGAGCGACTCCTACGAGCAGTACTTC. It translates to CAIGGPPSDSYEQYF.

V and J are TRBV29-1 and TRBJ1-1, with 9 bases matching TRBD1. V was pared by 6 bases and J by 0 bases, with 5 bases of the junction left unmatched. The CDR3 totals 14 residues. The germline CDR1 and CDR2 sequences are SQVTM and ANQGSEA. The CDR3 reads CSVLGTGLNTEAFF. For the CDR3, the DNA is TGCAGCGTCCTAGGGACAGGGTTGAACACTGAAGCTTTCTTT.

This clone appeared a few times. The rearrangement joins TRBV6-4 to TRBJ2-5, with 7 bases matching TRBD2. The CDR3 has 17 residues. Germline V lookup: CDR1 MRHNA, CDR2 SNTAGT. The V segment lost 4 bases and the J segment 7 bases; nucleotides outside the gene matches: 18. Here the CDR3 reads CASSGCWSGGSWGTQYF. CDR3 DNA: TGTGCCAGCAGTGGATGTTGGAGCGGCGGGAGTTGGGGGACCCAGTACTTC.

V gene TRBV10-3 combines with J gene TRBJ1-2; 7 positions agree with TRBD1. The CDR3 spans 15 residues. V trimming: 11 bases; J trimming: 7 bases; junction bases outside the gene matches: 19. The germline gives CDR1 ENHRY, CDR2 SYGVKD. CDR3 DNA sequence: TGTGCCGTCCGACAGGGCGCGCTAACTGCTGGTGGCTACACCTTC. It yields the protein CAVRQGALTAGGYTF.

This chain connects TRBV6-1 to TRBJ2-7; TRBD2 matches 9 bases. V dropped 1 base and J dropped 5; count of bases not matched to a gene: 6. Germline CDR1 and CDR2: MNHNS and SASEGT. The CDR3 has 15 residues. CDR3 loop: CASSEVAGEPHEQYF. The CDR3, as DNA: TGTGCCAGCAGTGAAGTAGCGGGAGAGCCCCACGAGCAGTACTTC.

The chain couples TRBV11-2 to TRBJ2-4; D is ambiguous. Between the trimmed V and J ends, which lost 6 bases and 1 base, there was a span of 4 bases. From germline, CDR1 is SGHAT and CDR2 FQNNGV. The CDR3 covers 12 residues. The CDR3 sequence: CASSQAKNIQYF. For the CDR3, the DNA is TGTGCCAGCAGTCAGGCCAAAAACATTCAGTACTTC. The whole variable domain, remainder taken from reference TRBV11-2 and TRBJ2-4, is EAGVAQSPRYKIIEKRQSVAFWCNPISGHATLYWYQQILGQGPKLLIQFQNNGVVDDSQLPKDRFSAERLKGVDSTLKIQPAKLEDSAVYLCASSQAKNIQYFGAGTRLSVL.

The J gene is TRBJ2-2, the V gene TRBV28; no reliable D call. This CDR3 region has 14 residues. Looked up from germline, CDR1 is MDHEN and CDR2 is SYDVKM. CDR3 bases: TGTGCTAGTTCATGGTCGCGTAACACCGGGGAGCTGTTTTTT. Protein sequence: CASSWSRNTGELFF.

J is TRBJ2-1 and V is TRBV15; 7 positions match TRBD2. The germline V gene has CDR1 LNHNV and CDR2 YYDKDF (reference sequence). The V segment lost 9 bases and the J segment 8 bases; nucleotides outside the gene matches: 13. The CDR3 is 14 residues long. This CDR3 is CATNRAGVSDEQFF. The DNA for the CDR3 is TGTGCCACAAATAGGGCGGGAGTCTCCGATGAGCAGTTCTTC.

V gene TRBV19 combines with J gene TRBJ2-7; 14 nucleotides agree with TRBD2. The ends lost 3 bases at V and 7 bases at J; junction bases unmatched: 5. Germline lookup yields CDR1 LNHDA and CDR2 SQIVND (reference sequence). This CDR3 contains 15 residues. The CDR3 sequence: CASSIWTSGRREQYF. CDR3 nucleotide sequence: TGTGCCAGTAGTATTTGGACTAGCGGGAGGAGAGAGCAGTACTTC. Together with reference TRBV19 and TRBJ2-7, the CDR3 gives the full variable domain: DGGITQSPKYLFRKEGQNVTLSCEQNLNHDAMYWYRQDPGQGLRLIYYSQIVNDFQKGDIAEGYSVSREKKESFPLTVTSAQKNPTAFYLCASSIWTSGRREQYFGPGTRLTVT.

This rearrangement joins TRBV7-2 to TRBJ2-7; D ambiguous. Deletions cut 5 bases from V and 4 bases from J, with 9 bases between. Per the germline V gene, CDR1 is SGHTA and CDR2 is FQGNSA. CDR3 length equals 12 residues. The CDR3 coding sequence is TGTGCCAGCAGCCAAGCGTCTTACGAGCAGTACTTC. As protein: CASSQASYEQYF.

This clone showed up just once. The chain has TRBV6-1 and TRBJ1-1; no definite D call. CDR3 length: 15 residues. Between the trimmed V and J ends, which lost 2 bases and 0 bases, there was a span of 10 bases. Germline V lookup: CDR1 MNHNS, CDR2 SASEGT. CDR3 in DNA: TGTGCCAGCAGTGAATTACCGGTCCTGAACACTGAAGCTTTCTTT. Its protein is CASSELPVLNTEAFF.

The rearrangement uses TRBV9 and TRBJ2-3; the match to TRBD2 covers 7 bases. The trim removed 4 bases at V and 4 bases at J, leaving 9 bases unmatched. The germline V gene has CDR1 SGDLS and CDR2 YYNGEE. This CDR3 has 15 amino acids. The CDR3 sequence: CASSIGLVGADTQYF. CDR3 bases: TGTGCCAGCAGCATAGGACTAGTAGGGGCAGATACGCAGTATTTT.